One sample yielded the 19 T cell receptor beta chains listed below, sequenced in a study of T cells after yellow fever vaccination. TCRdb redid the calling of the 5' RACE reads with MiXCR, one entry per CDR3 protein. The data show 68,000 or so distinct CDR3 sequences, around 7.4% seen once. The sample in question was CD8+ T cells sorted from PBMCs, obtained 15 days after the yellow fever booster vaccination. These receptor sequences come from a man aged 25-40 years who received the YFV17D yellow fever vaccine.

In its sample, this clonotype was seen many times. The chain employs TRBV30 and TRBJ2-1; D is undetermined. This CDR3 is 15 amino acids long. Trimming stripped 1 base from V and 1 base from J, with 11 bases between. The germline gives CDR1 GTSNPN, CDR2 SVGIG (reference sequence). The CDR3 loop is CAWSESSNSYNEQFF. The CDR3 DNA follows: TGTGCCTGGAGTGAATCGTCTAATTCCTACAATGAGCAGTTCTTC.

This clonotype was detected a few times. The chain recombines TRBV21-1 with TRBJ1-2. TRBV21-1 is a pseudogene. The CDR3 totals 13 residues. The CDR3 is CASSKVANYGYTF. The CDR3 coding sequence is TGTGCCAGCAGCAAAGTGGCTAACTATGGCTACACCTTC.

The sample holds many counts of this clonotype. This chain joins TRBV11-3 and TRBJ2-1; D gene uncertain. The germline V and J ends were trimmed by 4 bases and 9 bases, with 10 bases remaining between them. The germline CDR1 and CDR2 sequences are SGHNT and YENEEA. The CDR3 extends over 12 amino acids. The CDR3 sequence is CASSSQSSEQFF. The CDR3 DNA is TGTGCCAGCAGCTCCCAGTCTAGTGAGCAGTTCTTC.

At least ten counts were recorded for this clonotype. The CDR3 nucleotides read TGTGCCAGCAGCCCGGGTGAGGCCACAGATACGCAGTATTTT. This codes for CASSPGEATDTQYF. J is TRBJ2-3 and V is TRBV12-3 or TRBV12-4; the D is unclear. V was pared by 6 bases and J by 2 bases, with 12 bases between. The CDR3 runs 14 residues.

Many counts were recorded for this clonotype. This chain joins TRBV20-1 and TRBJ2-3; no definite D call. Trimming left V 2 bases short and J 0 bases short, with 6 bases between. Germline lookup yields CDR1 DFQATT and CDR2 SNEGSKA (reference sequence). The CDR3 consists of 13 residues. CDR3 loop: CSARSSSTDTQYF. CDR3 nucleotides: TGCAGTGCTAGATCATCTAGCACAGATACGCAGTATTTT.

This clonotype was seen many times. CDR3 nucleotides: TGCGCCAGCAGTGATAGGGGGGAAATCTACGAGCAGTACTTC. It encodes CASSDRGEIYEQYF. The chain employs TRBV10-1 and TRBJ2-7; either TRBD1 or TRBD2 may supply D (6 bases each). V lost 3 bases, J lost 3 bases, and 12 bases lay in between. Per germline, CDR1 WNHNN and CDR2 SYGVQD (reference sequence). The CDR3 loop spans 14 amino acids.

This clonotype was seen repeatedly, ten times or more. The chain links TRBV10-2 to TRBJ2-2; D uncertain. The CDR3 extends over 13 amino acids. The germline V and J ends were trimmed by 1 base and 6 bases, with 6 bases remaining between them. CDR1 is WSHSY and CDR2 is SAAADI in the germline V gene. In DNA form, the CDR3 reads TGCGCCAGCAGTGAGTTAAGGGCCGGGGAGCTGTTTTTT. Its protein product is CASSELRAGELFF.

The V gene is TRBV4-1, the J gene TRBJ2-7; a possible D gene is TRBD2 (5 bases). Germline V gene lookup returns CDR1 MGHRA and CDR2 YSYEKL. The CDR3 is 17 amino acids. V was shortened by 0 bases and J by 1 base, with 16 bases between the two germline ends. The CDR3 loop is CASSQDVGITSSYEQYF. CDR3 coding DNA: TGCGCCAGCAGCCAAGATGTCGGGATCACATCATCCTACGAGCAGTACTTC.

This clonotype was seen ten or more times. The chain links TRBV3-1 to TRBJ2-7; TRBD2 matches at 10 bases. Germline V gives CDR1 LGHDT, CDR2 YNNKEL (reference sequence). V gave up 2 bases and J gave up 6 bases; unmatched junction bases: 13. The CDR3 contains 17 residues. Written as DNA, the CDR3 is TGTGCCAGCAGCCAAAGGCCCGGGCTAGCGGGAGTTCGCGAGCAGTACTTC. It specifies CASSQRPGLAGVREQYF.

This clonotype showed up many times. An end of the junction does not agree with germline; a read error may underlie this. The chain uses TRBV7-2 and TRBJ2-3, with a tentative D call TRBD2 (5 bases). This CDR3 is built from 16 residues. Germline CDR1 is SGHTA and CDR2 is FQGNSA. The CDR3, as DNA: TGTGCCAGCAGTTTAGAAGCTCTGCGGGGCACAGATACGCAGTATTTT. This codes for CASSLEALRGTDTQYF.

The rearrangement links TRBV12-3 or TRBV12-4 to TRBJ2-7, with TRBD2 identical over 9 bases. The CDR3 totals 16 residues. V gave up 6 bases and J gave up 1 base; unmatched junction bases: 10. The CDR3 loop is CASSSTGLAGSYEQYF. In DNA, the CDR3 is TGTGCCAGCAGCTCTACCGGTCTAGCGGGGTCCTACGAGCAGTACTTC.

There are many counts of this clonotype. V and J are TRBV6-5 and TRBJ2-3, with TRBD2 as a possible D gene (5 bases). In germline, CDR1 is MNHEY, CDR2 SVGAGI. The CDR3 consists of 15 residues. V dropped 0 bases and J dropped 2 bases, with 9 bases sitting between them. The CDR3 reads CASSYSLAITDTQYF. The DNA of the CDR3 is TGTGCCAGCAGTTACTCGCTAGCCATCACAGATACGCAGTATTTT.

This clonotype has just a few counts. The chain uses TRBV19 and TRBJ1-2; tentative D call: TRBD1 (6 bases). The CDR3 has 12 residues. Germline-derived CDR1 and CDR2 are LNHDA and SQIVND (reference sequence). V dropped 3 bases and J dropped 8 bases, with 10 bases sitting between them. The CDR3: CASSMGGEGYTF. The CDR3 DNA sequence: TGTGCCAGTAGTATGGGGGGCGAAGGCTACACCTTC.

This clonotype came up many times. V gene TRBV9 combines with J gene TRBJ2-3; the D call may be TRBD1 or TRBD2 (5 bases each). The V gene lost 4 bases and the J gene lost 6 bases, with 21 bases spanning the gap. The germline gives CDR1 SGDLS, CDR2 YYNGEE. CDR3 length: 16 amino acids. The DNA of the CDR3 is TGTGCCAGCAGCCCTGGGACGGGTGGTTTAGGCGATACGCAGTATTTT. It yields the protein CASSPGTGGLGDTQYF.

This clonotype was counted at least ten times. The V and J genes are TRBV6-5 and TRBJ1-3; D possibly corresponds to TRBD1 (6 bases). The germline CDR1 and CDR2 sequences are MNHEY and SVGAGI. This CDR3 is 15 amino acids long. V lost 7 bases, J lost 2 bases, and 15 bases lay in between. Here the CDR3 DNA reads TGTGCCAGCACAGTATGGGGGGCGCCTGGAAACACCATATATTTT. Protein product: CASTVWGAPGNTIYF.

This clonotype was seen a few times. The J gene is TRBJ2-2, the V gene TRBV7-9; D is ambiguous. There are 15 residues in the CDR3. Germline CDR1 is SEHNR and CDR2 is FQNEAQ (reference sequence). Trimming stripped 1 base from V and 4 bases from J, with 10 bases between. CDR3 in amino acids: CASSLDLEITGELFF. The CDR3 region has the DNA TGTGCCAGCAGCTTAGATTTGGAAATCACCGGGGAGCTGTTTTTT. Full variable domain (outside the CDR3, taken from reference TRBV7-9 and TRBJ2-2): DTGVSQNPRHKITKRGQNVTFRCDPISEHNRLYWYRQTLGQGPEFLTYFQNEAQLEKSRLLSDRFSAERPKGSFSTLEIQRTEQGDSAMYLCASSLDLEITGELFFGEGSRLTVL.

This clonotype was seen many times. This chain joins TRBV4-3 and TRBJ2-2; perhaps TRBD2 as D (5 bases). V dropped 0 bases and J dropped 5 bases, with 13 bases sitting between them. The CDR3 contains 16 residues. Germline CDR1 is LGHNA and CDR2 is YSLEER. CDR3 loop: CASSQDVQRTTGELFF. In DNA, the CDR3 is TGCGCCAGCAGCCAAGATGTTCAGCGGACGACCGGGGAGCTGTTTTTT.

There are many counts of this clonotype. The J gene is TRBJ1-2, the V gene TRBV6-5; tentatively, D is TRBD1 (5 bases). Trimming shortened V by 7 bases and J by 4 bases, and 13 bases separated the two germline ends. This CDR3 is 13 amino acids long. Germline V gives CDR1 MNHEY, CDR2 SVGAGI. The CDR3 region is CASTPGLTYGYTF. The CDR3 bases are TGTGCCAGCACCCCGGGACTGACCTATGGCTACACCTTC.

This clonotype was recorded many times. The V call is TRBV24-1, the J call TRBJ2-1; 10 nucleotides agree with TRBD1. Losses at the gene ends were 6 bases for V and 3 bases for J; bases not matched to a gene: 4. The CDR3 is 15 amino acids. Germline CDR1 is KGHDR and CDR2 is SFDVKD. CDR3 amino acids: CATSPGQGVYNEQFF. The CDR3 nucleotides read TGTGCCACCAGTCCCGGACAGGGGGTCTACAATGAGCAGTTCTTC.